This section outlines one T cell receptor beta chain sequence together with its context. The TCRbeta library was prepared with unique molecular identifiers. From the PCR reads, TCRdb called clonotypes with MiXCR, one entry per CDR3 protein. This table has some 390,000 distinct CDR3 sequences, around 21% appearing once. The data stem from a study of T-cell reconstitution after alpha-beta-depleted transplantation in children. This CDR3 has 15 amino acids. V lost 7 bases and J 7 bases, leaving 23 bases between the germline ends. Germline assignment: CDR1 SGHAT and CDR2 FQNNGV. The J gene is TRBJ2-7, the V gene TRBV11-2; tentatively, D is TRBD2 (5 bases). This sample comprised PBMCs from the stem cell graft donor, obtained from the stem cell graft. The clonotype originates from a human donor who donated a stem cell graft to a child with acute myeloid leukemia. Here the CDR3 reads CASTSTRTHLIEQYF. DNA of the CDR3: TGTGCCAGCACCTCGACCAGGACTCACCTAATAGAGCAGTACTTC.